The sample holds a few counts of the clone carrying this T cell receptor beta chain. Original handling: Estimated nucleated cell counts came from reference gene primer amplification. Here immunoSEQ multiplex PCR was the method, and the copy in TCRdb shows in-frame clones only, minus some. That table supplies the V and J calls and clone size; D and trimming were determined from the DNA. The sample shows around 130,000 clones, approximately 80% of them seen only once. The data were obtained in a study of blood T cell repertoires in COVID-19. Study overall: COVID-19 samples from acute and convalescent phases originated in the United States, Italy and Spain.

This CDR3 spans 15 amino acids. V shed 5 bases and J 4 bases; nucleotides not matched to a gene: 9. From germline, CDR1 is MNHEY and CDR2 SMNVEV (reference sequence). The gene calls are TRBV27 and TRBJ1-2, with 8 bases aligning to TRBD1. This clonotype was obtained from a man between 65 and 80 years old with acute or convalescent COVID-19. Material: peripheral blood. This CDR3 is CASSPRGRPSYGYTF. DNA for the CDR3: TGTGCCAGCAGTCCCAGGGGGCGCCCCTCCTATGGCTACACCTTC.